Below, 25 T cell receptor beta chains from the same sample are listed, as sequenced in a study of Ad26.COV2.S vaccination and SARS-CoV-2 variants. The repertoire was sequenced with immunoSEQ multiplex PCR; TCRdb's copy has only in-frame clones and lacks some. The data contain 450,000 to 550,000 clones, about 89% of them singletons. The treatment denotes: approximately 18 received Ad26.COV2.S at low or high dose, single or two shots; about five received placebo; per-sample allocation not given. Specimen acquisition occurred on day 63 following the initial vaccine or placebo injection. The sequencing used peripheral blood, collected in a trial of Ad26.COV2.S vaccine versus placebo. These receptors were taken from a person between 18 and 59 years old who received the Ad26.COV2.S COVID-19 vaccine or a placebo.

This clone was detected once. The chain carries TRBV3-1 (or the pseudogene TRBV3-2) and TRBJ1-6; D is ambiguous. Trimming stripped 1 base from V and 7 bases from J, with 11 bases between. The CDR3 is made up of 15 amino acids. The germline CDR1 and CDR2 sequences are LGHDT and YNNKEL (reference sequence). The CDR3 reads CASSQGVGLNSPLHF. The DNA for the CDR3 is TGTGCCAGCAGCCAAGGGGTAGGGTTAAATTCACCCCTCCACTTT.

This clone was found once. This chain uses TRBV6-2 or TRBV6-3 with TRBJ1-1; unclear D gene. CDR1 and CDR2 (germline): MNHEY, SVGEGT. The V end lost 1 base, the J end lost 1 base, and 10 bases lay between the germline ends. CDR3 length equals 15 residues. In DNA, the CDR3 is TGTGCCAGCAGTTACTATAAGGTGGCGAACACTGAAGCTTTCTTT. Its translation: CASSYYKVANTEAFF.

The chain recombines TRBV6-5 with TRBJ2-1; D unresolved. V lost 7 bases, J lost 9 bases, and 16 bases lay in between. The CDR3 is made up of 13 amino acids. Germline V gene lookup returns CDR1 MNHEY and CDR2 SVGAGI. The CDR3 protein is CASTPVPSGEQFF. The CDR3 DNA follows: TGTGCCAGCACCCCCGTTCCCAGTGGTGAGCAGTTCTTC.

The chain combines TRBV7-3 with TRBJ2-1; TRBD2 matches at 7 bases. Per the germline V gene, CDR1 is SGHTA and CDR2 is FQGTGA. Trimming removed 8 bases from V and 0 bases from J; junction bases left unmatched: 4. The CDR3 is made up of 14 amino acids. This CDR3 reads CASGERGSYNEQFF. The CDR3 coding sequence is TGTGCCAGCGGCGAGCGGGGCTCCTACAATGAGCAGTTCTTC.

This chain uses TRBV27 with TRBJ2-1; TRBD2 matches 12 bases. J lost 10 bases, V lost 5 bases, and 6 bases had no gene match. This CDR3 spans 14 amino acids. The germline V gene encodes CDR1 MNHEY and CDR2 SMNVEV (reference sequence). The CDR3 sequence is CASSLAGGPGEQFF. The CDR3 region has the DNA TGTGCCAGCAGTCTAGCGGGGGGGCCGGGGGAGCAGTTCTTC.

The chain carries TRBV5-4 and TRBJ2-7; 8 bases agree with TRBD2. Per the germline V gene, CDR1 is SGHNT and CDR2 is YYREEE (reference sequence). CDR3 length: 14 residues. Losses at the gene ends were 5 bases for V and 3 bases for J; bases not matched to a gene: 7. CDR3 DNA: TGTGCCAGCAGGAAAAGAGGGACTAGCTACGAGCAGTACTTC. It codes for CASRKRGTSYEQYF.

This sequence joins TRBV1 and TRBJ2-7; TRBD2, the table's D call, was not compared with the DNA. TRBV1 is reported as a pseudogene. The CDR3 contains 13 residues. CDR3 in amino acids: CTSSPPTTYEQYF. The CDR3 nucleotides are TGCACCAGCAGCCCTCCGACTACCTACGAGCAGTACTTC.

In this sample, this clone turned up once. This CDR3 is CASSRAGAGSSGETQYF. The CDR3 DNA follows: TGTGCCAGCAGCCGGGCTGGGGCCGGATCAAGCGGAGAGACCCAGTACTTC. This chain connects TRBV11-2 to TRBJ2-5; the D gene could be TRBD1 or TRBD2 (5 bases each). CDR1 and CDR2 from the germline V gene are SGHAT and FQNNGV. The CDR3 length is 17 residues. The ends were cut back, 5 bases at V and 4 bases at J, with 23 bases in the middle.

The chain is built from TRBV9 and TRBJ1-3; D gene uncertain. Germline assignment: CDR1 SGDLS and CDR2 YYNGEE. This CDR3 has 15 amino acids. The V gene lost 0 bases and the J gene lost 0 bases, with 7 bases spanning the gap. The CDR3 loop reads CASSVGRYSGNTIYF. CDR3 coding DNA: TGTGCCAGCAGCGTAGGGCGGTACTCTGGAAACACCATATATTTT.

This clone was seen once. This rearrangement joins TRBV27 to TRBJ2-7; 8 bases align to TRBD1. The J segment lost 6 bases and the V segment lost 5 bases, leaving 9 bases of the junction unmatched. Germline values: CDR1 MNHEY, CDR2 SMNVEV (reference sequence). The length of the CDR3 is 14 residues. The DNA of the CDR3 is TGTGCCAGCAGTCCCGGGACAGGTGCTCTCGAGCAGTACTTC. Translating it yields CASSPGTGALEQYF.

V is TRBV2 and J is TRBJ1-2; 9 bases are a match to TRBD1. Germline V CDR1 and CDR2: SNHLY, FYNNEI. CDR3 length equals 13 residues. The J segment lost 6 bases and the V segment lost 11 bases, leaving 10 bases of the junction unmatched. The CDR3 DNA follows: TGTGCCGGGGGACAGGGAGCAAGAAATGGCTACACCTTC. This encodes CAGGQGARNGYTF. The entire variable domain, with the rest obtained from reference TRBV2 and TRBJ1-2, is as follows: EPEVTQTPSHQVTQMGQEVILRCVPISNHLYFYWYRQILGQKVEFLVSFYNNEISEKSEIFDDQFSVERPDGSNFTLKIRSTKLEDSAMYFCAGGQGARNGYTFGSGTRLTVV.

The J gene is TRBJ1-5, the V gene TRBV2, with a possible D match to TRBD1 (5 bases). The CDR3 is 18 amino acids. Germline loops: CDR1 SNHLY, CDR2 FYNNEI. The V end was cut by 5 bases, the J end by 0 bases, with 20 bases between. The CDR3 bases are TGTGCCAGCAGTCCCGGGCAGGGATCCCCCTATAGCAATCAGCCCCAGCATTTT. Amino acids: CASSPGQGSPYSNQPQHF. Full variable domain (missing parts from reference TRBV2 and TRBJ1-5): EPEVTQTPSHQVTQMGQEVILRCVPISNHLYFYWYRQILGQKVEFLVSFYNNEISEKSEIFDDQFSVERPDGSNFTLKIRSTKLEDSAMYFCASSPGQGSPYSNQPQHFGDGTRLSIL.

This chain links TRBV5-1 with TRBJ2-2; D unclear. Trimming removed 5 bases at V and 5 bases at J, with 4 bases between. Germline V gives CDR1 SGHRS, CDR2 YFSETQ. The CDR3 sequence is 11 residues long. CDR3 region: CASSKTGELFF. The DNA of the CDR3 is TGCGCCAGCAGTAAAACCGGGGAGCTGTTTTTT.

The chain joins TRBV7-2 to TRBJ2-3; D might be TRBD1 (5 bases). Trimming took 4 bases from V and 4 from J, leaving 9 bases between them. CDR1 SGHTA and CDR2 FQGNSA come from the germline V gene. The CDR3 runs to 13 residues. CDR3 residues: CASSYRQPDTQYF. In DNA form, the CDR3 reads TGTGCCAGCAGCTACAGACAGCCAGATACGCAGTATTTT. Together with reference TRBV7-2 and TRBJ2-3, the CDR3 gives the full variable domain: GAGVSQSPSNKVTEKGKDVELRCDPISGHTALYWYRQSLGQGLEFLIYFQGNSAPDKSGLPSDRFSAERTGGSVSTLTIQRTQQEDSAVYLCASSYRQPDTQYFGPGTRLTVL.

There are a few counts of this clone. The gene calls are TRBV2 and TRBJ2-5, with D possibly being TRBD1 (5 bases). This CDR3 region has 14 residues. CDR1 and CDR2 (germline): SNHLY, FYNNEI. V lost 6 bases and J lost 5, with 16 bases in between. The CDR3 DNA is TGTGCCAGCAGGACAGACAGTGCTGGGGAGACCCAGTACTTC. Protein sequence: CASRTDSAGETQYF.

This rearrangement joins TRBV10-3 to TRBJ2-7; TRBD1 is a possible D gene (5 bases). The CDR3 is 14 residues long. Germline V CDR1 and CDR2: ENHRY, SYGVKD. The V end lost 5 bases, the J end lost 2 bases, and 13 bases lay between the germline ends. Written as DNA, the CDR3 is TGTGCCATCAGTAGCAGGGAATCCACCTACGAGCAGTACTTC. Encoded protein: CAISSRESTYEQYF.

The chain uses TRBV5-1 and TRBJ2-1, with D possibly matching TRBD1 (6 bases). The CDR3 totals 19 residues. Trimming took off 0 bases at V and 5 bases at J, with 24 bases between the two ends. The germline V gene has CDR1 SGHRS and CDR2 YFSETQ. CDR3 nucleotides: TGCGCCAGCAGCTTGGGGAGAATACAGGGTCTGCTTTTGAACAATGAGCAGTTCTTC. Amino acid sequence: CASSLGRIQGLLLNNEQFF.

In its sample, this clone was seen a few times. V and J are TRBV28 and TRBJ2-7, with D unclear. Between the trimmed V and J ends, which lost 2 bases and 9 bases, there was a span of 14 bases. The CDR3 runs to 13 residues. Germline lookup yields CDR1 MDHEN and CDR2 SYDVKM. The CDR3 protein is CASSLLTRAWQYF. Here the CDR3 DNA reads TGTGCCAGCAGTTTACTCACACGTGCGTGGCAGTACTTC.

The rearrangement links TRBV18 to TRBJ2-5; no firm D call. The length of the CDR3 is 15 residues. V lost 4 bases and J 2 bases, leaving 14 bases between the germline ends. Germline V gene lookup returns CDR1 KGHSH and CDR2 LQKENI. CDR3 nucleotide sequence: TGTGCCAGCTCACAAAATCTCGGAGTACAAGAGACCCAGTACTTC. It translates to CASSQNLGVQETQYF.

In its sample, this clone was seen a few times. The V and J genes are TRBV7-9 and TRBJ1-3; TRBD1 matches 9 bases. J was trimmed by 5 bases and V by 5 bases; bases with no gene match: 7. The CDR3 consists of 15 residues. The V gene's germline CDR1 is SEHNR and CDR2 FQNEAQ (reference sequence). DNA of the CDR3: TGTGCCAGCAGCGTAGGACAGGGGAGGAGAAACACCATATATTTT. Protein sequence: CASSVGQGRRNTIYF.

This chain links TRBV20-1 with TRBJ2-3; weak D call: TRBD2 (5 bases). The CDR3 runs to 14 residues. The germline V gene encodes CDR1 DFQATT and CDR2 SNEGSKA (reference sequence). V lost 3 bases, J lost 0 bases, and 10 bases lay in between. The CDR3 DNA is TGCAGTGCTAGTCTCGGCGGGAGCACAGATACGCAGTATTTT. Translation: CSASLGGSTDTQYF.

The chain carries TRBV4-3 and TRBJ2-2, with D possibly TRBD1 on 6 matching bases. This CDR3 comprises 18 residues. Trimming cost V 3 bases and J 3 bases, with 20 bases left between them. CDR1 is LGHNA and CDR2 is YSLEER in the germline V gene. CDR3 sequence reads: CASSHEPGHPSDTGELFF. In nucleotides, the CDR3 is TGCGCCAGCAGCCATGAACCGGGACACCCGTCGGACACCGGGGAGCTGTTTTTT.

The CDR3 nucleotides read TGTGCCAGCAGCAAGACGGACAGGGGGTACACTGAAGCTTTCTTT. Translated, it gives CASSKTDRGYTEAFF. V gene TRBV7-8 combines with J gene TRBJ1-1, with 10 nucleotides matching TRBD1. The germline V gene encodes CDR1 SGHVS and CDR2 FQNEAQ. The trim removed 5 bases at V and 3 bases at J, leaving 6 bases unmatched. This CDR3 has 15 residues. Complete variable domain (other parts from reference TRBV7-8 and TRBJ1-1): GAGVSQSPRYKVAKRGQDVALRCDPISGHVSLFWYQQALGQGPEFLTYFQNEAQLDKSGLPSDRFFAERPEGSVSTLKIQRTQQEDSAVYLCASSKTDRGYTEAFFGQGTRLTVV.

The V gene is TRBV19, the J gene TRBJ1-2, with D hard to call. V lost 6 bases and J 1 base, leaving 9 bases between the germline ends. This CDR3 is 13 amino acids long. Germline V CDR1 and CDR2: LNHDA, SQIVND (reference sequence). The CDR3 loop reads CASSPWSNYGYTF. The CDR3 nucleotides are TGTGCCAGTAGCCCCTGGAGTAACTATGGCTACACCTTC.

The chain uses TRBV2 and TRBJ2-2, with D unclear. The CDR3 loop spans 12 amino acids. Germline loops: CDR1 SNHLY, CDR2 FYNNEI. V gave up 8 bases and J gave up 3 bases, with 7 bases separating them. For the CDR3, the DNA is TGTGCCAGCTCCTTTGACACCGGGGAGCTGTTTTTT. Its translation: CASSFDTGELFF.